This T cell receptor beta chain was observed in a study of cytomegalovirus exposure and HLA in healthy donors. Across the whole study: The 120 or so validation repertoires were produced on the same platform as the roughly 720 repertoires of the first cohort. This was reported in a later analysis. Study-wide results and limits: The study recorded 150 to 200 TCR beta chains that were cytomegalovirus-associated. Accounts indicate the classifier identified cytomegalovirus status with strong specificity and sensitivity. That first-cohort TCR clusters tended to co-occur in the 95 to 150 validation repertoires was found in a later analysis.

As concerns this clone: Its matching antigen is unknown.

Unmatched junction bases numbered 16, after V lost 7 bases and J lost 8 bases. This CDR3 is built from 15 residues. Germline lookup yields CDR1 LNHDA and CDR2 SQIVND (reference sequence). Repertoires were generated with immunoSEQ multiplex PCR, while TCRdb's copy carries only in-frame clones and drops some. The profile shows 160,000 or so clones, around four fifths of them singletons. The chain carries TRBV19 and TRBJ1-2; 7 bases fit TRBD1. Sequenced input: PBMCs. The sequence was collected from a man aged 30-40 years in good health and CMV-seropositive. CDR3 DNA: TGTGCCAGTACCAAAACGGACAGGCGGGACGGGGGCTACACCTTC. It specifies CASTKTDRRDGGYTF.